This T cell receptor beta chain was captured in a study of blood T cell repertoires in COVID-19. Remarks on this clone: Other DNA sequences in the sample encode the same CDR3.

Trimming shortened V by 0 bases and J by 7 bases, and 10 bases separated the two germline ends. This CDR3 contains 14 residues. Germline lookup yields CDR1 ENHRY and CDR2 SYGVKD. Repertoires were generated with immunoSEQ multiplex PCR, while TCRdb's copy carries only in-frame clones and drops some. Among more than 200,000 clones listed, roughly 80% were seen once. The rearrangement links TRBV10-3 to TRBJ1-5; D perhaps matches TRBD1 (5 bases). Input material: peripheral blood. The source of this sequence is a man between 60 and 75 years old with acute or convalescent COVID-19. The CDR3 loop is CAISESGGGQPQHF. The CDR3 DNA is TGTGCCATCAGTGAGTCGGGGGGAGGCCAGCCCCAGCATTTT.